This T cell receptor beta chain was identified in a study of neurological immune-mediated disorders. It was from 2 million PBMCs stored at -80 C that the unsorted libraries were obtained. As to this clonotype: No antigen is known for it.

The CDR3 totals 13 residues. From germline, CDR1 is KGHSH and CDR2 LQKENI. V dropped 2 bases and J dropped 5; count of bases not matched to a gene: 0. Points from the study as a whole: Subjects shared no identical expanded-clone CDR3 amino acid sequences, suggesting private TCR-beta repertoires in all groups.

TCRdb called the 5' RACE reads again in MiXCR, with one record for every CDR3 protein. The sample has approximately 40,000 distinct CDR3 sequences; roughly 13% are singletons. This clonotype was obtained from a female donor in good health. The sequenced sample was PBMCs. The chain is built from TRBV18 and TRBJ1-1; 9 bases align to TRBD1. CDR3 DNA sequence: TGTGCCAGCTCACCAGACAGGGGGACTGAAGCTTTCTTT. Protein: CASSPDRGTEAFF.